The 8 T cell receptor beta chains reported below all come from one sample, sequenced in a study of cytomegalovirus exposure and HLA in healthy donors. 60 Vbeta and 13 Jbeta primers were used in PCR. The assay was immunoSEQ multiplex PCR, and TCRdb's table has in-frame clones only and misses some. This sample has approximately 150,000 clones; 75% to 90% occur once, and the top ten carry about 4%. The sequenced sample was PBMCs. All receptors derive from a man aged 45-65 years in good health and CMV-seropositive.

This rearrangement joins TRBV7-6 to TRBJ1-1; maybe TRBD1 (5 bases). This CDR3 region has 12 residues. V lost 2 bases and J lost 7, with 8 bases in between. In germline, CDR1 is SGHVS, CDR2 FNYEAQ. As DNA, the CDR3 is TGTGCCAGCAGCTTACCGGGACTTGAAGCTTTCTTT. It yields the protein CASSLPGLEAFF.

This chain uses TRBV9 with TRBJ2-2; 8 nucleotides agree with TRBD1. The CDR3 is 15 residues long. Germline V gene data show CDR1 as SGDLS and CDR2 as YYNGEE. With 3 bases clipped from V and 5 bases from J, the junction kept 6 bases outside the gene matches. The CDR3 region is CASSETGVGTGELFF. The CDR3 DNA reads TGTGCCAGCAGCGAGACAGGGGTTGGGACCGGGGAGCTGTTTTTT.

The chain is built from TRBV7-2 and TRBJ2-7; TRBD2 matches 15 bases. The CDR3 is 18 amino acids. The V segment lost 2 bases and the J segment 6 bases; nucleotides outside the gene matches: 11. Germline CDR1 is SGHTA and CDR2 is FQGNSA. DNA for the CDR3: TGTGCCAGCAGCTTACACGGACTAGCGGGAGGGCCAACAGGCGAGCAGTACTTC. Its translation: CASSLHGLAGGPTGEQYF. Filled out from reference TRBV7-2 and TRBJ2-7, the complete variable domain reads GAGVSQSPSNKVTEKGKDVELRCDPISGHTALYWYRQSLGQGLEFLIYFQGNSAPDKSGLPSDRFSAERTGGSVSTLTIQRTQQEDSAVYLCASSLHGLAGGPTGEQYFGPGTRLTVT.

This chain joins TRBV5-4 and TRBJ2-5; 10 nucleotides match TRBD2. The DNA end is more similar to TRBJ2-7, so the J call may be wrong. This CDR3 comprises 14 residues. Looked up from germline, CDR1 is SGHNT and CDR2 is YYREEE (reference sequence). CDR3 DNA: TGTGCCAGCAGCTCAAAAGCGGGGGGGGACGAGCAGTACTTC. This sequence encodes CASSSKAGGDEQYF.

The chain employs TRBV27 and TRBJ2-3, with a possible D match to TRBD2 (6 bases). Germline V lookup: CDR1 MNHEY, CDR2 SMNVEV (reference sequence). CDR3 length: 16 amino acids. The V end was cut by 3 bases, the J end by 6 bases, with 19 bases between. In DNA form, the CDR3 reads TGTGCCAGCAGTTTCCGGAGGGCCCAGCGATTGGATACGCAGTATTTT. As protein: CASSFRRAQRLDTQYF.

The CDR3 bases are TGTGCCAGCAGCGTAGGGCAAAACACCGGGGAGCTGTTTTTT. It is translated as CASSVGQNTGELFF. The chain is built from TRBV9 and TRBJ2-2, with unresolved D. The CDR3 covers 14 residues. Germline V gives CDR1 SGDLS, CDR2 YYNGEE. Trimming left V 0 bases short and J 2 bases short, with 5 bases between.

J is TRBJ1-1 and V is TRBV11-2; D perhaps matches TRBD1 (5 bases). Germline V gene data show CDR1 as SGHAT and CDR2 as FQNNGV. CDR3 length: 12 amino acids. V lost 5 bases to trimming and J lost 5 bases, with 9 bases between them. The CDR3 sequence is CASSNQGTEAFF. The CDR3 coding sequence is TGTGCCAGCAGCAACCAGGGAACTGAAGCTTTCTTT.

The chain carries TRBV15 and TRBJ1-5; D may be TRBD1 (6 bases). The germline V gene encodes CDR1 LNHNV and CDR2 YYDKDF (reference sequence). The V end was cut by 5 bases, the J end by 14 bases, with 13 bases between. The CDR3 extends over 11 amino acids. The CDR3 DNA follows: TGTGCCACCAGCGGGTGGGACAAGAAGCATTTT. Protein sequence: CATSGWDKKHF.